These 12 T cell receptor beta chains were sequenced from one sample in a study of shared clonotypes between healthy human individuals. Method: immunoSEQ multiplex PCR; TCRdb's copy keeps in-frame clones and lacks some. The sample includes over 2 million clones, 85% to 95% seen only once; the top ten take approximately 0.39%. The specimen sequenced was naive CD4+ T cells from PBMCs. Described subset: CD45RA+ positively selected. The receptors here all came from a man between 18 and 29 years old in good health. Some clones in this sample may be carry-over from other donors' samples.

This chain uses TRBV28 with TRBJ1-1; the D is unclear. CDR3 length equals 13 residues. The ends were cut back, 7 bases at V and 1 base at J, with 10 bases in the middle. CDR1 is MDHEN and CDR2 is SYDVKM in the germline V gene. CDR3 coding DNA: TGTGCCAGCACGGCGAGAGCGAACACTGAAGCTTTCTTT. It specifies CASTARANTEAFF.

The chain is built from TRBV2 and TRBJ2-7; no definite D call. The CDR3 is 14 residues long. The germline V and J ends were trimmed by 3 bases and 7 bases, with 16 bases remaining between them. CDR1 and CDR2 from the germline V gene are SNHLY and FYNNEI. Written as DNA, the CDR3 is TGTGCCAGCAGTGACTTATCATATCTTAGGGAGCAGTACTTC. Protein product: CASSDLSYLREQYF.

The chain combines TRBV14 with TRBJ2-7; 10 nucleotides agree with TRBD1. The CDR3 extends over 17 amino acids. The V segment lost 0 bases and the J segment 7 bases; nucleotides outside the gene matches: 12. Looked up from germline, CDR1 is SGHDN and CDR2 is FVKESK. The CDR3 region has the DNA TGTGCCAGCAGCCAAGATCTAGGGGACAGGGGCCTACGGGAGCAGTACTTC. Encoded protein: CASSQDLGDRGLREQYF. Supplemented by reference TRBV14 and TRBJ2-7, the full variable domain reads EAGVTQFPSHSVIEKGQTVTLRCDPISGHDNLYWYRRVMGKEIKFLLHFVKESKQDESGMPNNRFLAERTGGTYSTLKVQPAELEDSGVYFCASSQDLGDRGLREQYFGPGTRLTVT.

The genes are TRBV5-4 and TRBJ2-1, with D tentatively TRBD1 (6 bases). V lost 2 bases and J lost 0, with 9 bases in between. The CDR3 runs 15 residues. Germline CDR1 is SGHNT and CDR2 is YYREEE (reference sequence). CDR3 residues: CASSFGQTSYNEQFF. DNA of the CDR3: TGTGCCAGCAGCTTCGGACAGACCTCCTACAATGAGCAGTTCTTC.

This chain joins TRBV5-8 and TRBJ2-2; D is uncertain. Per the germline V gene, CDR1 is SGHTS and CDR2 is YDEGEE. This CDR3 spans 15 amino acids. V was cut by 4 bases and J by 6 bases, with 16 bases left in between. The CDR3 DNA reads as TGTGCCAGCAGCCCCCCGAAAGTTCAATCCGGGGAGCTGTTTTTT. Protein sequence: CASSPPKVQSGELFF.

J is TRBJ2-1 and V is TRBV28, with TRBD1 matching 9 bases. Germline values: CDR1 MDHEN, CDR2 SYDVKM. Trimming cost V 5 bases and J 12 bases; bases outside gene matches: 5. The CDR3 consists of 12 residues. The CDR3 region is CASSSGTGTQFF. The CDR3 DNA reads TGTGCCAGCAGTAGCGGGACAGGGACGCAGTTCTTC.

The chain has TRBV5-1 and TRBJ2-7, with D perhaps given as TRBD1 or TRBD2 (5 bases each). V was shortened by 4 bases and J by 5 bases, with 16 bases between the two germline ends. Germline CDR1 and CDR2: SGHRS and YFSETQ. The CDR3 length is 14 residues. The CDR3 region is CASSPGGTLNEQYF. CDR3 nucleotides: TGCGCCAGCAGCCCTGGGGGAACCTTGAACGAGCAGTACTTC.

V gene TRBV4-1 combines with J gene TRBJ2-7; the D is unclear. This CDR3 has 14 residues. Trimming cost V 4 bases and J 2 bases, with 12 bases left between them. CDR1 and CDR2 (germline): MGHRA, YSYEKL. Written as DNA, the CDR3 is TGCGCCAGCAGCCGACCCGGTGGAGCCTACGAGCAGTACTTC. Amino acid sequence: CASSRPGGAYEQYF.

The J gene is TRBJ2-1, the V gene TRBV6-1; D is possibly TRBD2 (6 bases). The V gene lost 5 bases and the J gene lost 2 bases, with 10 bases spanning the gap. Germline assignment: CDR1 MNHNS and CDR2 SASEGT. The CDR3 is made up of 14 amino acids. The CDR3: CASSRTTAYNEQFF. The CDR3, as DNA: TGTGCCAGCAGTCGGACTACAGCCTACAATGAGCAGTTCTTC.

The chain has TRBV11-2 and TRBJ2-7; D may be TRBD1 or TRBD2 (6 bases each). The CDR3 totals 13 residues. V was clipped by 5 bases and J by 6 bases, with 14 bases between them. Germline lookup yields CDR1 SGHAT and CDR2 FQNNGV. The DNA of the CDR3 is TGTGCCAGCAGCGGGGGGCGTGGTGCCGAGCAGTACTTC. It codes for CASSGGRGAEQYF. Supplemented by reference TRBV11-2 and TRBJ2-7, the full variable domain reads EAGVAQSPRYKIIEKRQSVAFWCNPISGHATLYWYQQILGQGPKLLIQFQNNGVVDDSQLPKDRFSAERLKGVDSTLKIQPAKLEDSAVYLCASSGGRGAEQYFGPGTRLTVT.

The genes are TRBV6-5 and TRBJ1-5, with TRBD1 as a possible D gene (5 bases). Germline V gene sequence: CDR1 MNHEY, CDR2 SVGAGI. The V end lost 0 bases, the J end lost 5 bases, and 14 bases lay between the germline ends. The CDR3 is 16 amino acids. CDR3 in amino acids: CASSYSSPLGDQPQHF. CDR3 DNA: TGTGCCAGCAGTTACTCTAGTCCGTTGGGGGATCAGCCCCAGCATTTT.

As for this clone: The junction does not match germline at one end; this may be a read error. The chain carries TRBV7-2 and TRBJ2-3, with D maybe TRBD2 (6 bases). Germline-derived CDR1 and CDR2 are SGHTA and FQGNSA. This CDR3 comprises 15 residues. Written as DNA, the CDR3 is TGTGCCAGCAGGCGGGATAGCGGACGCACGGATACGCAGTATTTT. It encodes CASRRDSGRTDTQYF.